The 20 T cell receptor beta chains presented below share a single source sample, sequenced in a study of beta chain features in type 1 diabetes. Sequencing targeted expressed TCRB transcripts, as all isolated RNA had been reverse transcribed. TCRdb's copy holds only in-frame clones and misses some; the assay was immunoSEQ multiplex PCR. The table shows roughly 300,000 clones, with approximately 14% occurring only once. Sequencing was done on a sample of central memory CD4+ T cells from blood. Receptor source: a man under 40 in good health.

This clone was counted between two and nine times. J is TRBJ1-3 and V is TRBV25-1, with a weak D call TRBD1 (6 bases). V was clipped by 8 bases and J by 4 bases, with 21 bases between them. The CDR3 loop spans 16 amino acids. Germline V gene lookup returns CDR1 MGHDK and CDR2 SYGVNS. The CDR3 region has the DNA TGTGCCAGCCGGGGGCAGGGATTATCGTCCGGAAACACCATATATTTT. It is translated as CASRGQGLSSGNTIYF.

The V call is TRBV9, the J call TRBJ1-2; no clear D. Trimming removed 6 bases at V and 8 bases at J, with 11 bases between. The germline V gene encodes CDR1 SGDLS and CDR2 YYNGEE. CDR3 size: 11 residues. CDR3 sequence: CASKSPLGYTF. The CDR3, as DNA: TGTGCCAGCAAATCCCCATTGGGCTACACCTTC.

CDR3 loop: CASSLTRVNTGELFF. The CDR3 DNA sequence: TGCGCCAGCAGCTTAACAAGGGTAAACACCGGGGAGCTGTTTTTT. The V and J genes are TRBV5-1 and TRBJ2-2, with no clear D. CDR1 is SGHRS and CDR2 is YFSETQ in the germline V gene. This CDR3 region has 15 residues. V lost 2 bases, J lost 2 bases, and 10 bases lay in between. The variable domain in full, with the rest retrieved from reference TRBV5-1 and TRBJ2-2, is KAGVTQTPRYLIKTRGQQVTLSCSPISGHRSVSWYQQTPGQGLQFLFEYFSETQRNKGNFPGRFSGRQFSNSRSEMNVSTLELGDSALYLCASSLTRVNTGELFFGEGSRLTVL.

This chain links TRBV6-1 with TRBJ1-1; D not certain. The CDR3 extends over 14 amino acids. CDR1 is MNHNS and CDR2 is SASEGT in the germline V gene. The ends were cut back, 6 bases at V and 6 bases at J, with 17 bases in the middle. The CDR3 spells CASRISWEGPEAFF. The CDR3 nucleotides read TGTGCCAGCAGAATATCCTGGGAGGGCCCTGAAGCTTTCTTT.

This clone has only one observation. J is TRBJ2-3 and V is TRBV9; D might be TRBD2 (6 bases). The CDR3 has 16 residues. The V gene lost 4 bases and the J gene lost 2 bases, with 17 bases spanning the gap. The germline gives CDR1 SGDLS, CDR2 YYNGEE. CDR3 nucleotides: TGTGCCAGCAGCCTCAGACCGGGACTCAACACAGATACGCAGTATTTT. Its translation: CASSLRPGLNTDTQYF.

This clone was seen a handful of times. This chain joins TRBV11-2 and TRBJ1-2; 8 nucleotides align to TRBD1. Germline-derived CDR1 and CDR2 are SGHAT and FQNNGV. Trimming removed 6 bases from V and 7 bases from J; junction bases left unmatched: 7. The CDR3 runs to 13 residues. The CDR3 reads CASRNQGAGGYTF. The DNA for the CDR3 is TGTGCCAGCAGGAACCAGGGGGCCGGTGGCTACACCTTC.

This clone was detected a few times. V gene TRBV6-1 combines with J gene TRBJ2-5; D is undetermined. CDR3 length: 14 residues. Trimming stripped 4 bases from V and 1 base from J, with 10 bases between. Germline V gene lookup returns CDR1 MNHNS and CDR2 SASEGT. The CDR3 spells CASSAYIGQETQYF. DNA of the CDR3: TGTGCCAGCAGTGCTTACATAGGCCAAGAGACCCAGTACTTC.

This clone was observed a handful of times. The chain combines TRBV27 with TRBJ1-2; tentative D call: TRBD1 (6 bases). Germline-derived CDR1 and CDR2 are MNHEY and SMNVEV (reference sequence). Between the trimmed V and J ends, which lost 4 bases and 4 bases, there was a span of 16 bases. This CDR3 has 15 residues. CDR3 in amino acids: CASSSPMRGSYGYTF. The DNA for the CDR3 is TGTGCCAGCAGTTCGCCGATGAGGGGGTCCTATGGCTACACCTTC.

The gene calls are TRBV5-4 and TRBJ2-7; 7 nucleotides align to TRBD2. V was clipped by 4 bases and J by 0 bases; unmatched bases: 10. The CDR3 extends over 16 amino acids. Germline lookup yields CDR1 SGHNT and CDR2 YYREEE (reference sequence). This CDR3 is CASSPGGGGGSYEQYF. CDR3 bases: TGTGCCAGCAGCCCCGGTGGGGGGGGAGGCTCCTACGAGCAGTACTTC.

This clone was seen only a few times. CDR3 in DNA: TGTGCCAGTAAACACACAGGGCGCGGTGGTGGTGGCTACAATGAGCAGTTCTTC. Translation: CASKHTGRGGGGYNEQFF. This sequence joins TRBV19 and TRBJ2-1; weak D call: TRBD1 (6 bases). The germline gives CDR1 LNHDA, CDR2 SQIVND (reference sequence). The CDR3 is 18 amino acids. The V and J ends lost 7 bases and 3 bases respectively, with 25 bases between them.

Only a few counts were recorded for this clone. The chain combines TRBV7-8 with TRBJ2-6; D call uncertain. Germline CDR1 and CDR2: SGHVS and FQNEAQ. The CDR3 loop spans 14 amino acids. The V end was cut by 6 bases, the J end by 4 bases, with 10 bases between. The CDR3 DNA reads TGTGCCAGCAGATCCATACCCGGGGCCAACGTCCTGACTTTC. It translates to CASRSIPGANVLTF.

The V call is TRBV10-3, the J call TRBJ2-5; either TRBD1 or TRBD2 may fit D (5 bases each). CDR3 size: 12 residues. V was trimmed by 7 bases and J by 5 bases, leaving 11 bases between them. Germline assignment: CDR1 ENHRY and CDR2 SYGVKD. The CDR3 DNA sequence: TGTGCCATCAAGGGACCGGAGGAGACCCAGTACTTC. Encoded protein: CAIKGPEETQYF.

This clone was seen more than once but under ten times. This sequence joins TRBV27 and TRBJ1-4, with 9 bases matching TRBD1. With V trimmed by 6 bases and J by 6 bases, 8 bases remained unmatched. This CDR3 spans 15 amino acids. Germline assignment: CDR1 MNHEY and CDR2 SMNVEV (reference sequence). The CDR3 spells CASRTDGTGYEKLFF. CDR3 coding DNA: TGTGCCAGCAGGACCGACGGGACAGGGTATGAAAAACTGTTTTTT.

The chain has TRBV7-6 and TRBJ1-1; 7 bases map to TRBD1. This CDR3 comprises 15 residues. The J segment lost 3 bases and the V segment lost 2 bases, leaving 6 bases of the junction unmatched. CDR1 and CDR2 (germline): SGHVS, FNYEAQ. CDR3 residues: CASSLWTGRDTEAFF. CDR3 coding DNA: TGTGCCAGCAGCTTATGGACAGGTAGGGACACTGAAGCTTTCTTT.

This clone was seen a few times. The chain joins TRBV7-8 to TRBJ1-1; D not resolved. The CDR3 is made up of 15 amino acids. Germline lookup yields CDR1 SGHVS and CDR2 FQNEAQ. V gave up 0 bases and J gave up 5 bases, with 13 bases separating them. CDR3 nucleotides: TGTGCCAGCAGCTTAGCCCGGCTTCCAACAACTGAAGCTTTCTTT. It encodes CASSLARLPTTEAFF.

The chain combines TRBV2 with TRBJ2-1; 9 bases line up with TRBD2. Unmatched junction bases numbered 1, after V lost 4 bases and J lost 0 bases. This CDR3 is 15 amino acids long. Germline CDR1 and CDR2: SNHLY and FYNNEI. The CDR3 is CASSARGGSYNEQFF. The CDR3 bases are TGTGCCAGCAGTGCGCGGGGGGGCTCCTACAATGAGCAGTTCTTC.

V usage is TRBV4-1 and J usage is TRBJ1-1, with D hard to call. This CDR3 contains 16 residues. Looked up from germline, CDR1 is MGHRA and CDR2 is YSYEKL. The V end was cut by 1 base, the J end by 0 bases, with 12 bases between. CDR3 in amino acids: CASSQGALYLNTEAFF. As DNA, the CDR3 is TGCGCCAGCAGCCAAGGGGCACTCTACTTGAACACTGAAGCTTTCTTT.

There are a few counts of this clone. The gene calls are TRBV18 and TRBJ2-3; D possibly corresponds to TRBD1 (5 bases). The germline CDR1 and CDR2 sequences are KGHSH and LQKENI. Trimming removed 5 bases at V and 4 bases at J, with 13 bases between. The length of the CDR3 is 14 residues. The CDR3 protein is CASSSTASPDTQYF. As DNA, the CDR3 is TGTGCCAGCTCATCGACAGCTAGTCCAGATACGCAGTATTTT.

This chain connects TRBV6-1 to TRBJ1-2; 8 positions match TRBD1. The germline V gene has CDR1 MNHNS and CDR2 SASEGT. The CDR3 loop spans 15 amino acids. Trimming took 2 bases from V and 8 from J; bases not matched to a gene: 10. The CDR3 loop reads CASSERQGLGQGYTF. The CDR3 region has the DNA TGTGCCAGCAGTGAACGACAGGGGCTGGGACAGGGCTACACCTTC.

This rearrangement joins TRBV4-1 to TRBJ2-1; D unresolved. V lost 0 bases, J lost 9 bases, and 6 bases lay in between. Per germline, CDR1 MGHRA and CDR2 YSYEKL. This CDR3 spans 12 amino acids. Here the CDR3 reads CASSQDRREQFF. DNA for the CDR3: TGCGCCAGCAGCCAAGATCGTCGTGAGCAGTTCTTC.